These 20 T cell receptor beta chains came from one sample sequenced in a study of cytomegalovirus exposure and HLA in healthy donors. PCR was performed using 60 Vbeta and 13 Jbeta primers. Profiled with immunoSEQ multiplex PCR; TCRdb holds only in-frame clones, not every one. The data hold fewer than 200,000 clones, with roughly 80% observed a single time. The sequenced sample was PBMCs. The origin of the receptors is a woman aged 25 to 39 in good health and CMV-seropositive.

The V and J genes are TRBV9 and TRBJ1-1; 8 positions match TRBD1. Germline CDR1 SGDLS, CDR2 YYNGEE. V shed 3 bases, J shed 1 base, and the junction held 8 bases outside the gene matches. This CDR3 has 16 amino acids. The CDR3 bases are TGTGCCAGCAGCGCCCCTACGACAGGGGCGAACACTGAAGCTTTCTTT. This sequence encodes CASSAPTTGANTEAFF.

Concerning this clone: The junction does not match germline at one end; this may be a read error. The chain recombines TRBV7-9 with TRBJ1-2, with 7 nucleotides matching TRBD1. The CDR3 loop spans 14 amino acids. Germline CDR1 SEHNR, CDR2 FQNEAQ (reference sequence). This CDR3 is CSSSRDSLWTSYTF. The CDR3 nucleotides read TGTTCCAGCAGTCGGGACAGCCTTTGGACGAGCTACACCTTC.

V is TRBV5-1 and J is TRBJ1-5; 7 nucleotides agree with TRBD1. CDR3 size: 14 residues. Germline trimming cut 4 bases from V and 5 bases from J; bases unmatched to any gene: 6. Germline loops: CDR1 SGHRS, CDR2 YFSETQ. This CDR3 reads CASSPTGLDQPQHF. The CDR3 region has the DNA TGCGCCAGCAGCCCGACAGGGTTAGATCAGCCCCAGCATTTT.

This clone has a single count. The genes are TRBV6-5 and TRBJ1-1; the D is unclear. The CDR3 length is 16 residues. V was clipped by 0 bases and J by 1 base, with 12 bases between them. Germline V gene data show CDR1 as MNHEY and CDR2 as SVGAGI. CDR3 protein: CASSYSKSRQNTEAFF. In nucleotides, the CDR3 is TGTGCCAGCAGTTACTCGAAGAGCAGGCAGAACACTGAAGCTTTCTTT.

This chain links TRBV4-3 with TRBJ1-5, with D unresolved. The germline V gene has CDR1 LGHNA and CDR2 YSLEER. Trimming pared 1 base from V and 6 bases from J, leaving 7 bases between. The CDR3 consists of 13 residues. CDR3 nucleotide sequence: TGCGCCAGCAGCCAAGGGGTAGCTCAGCCCCAGCATTTT. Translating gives CASSQGVAQPQHF.

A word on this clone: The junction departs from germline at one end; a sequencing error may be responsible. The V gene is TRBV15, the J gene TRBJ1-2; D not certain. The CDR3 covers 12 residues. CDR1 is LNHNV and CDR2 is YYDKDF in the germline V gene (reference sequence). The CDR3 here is CATSGDGYGYTF. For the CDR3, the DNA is TGTGCCACCAGCGGAGACGGCTATGGCTACACCTTC.

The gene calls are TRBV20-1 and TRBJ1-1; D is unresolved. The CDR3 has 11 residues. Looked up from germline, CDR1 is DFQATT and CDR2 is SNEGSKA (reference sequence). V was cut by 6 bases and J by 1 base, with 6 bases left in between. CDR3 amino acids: CSAHRNTEAFF. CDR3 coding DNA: TGCAGTGCCCACAGGAACACTGAAGCTTTCTTT.

The CDR3 coding sequence is TGTGCCAGCAGTGGCGGTCTGGGGGGGAGCTATGGCTACACCTTC. Protein sequence: CASSGGLGGSYGYTF. The chain carries TRBV6-5 and TRBJ1-2; possibly TRBD1 for D (5 bases). Trimming left V 5 bases short and J 4 bases short, with 17 bases between. The CDR3 sequence is 15 residues long. Looked up from germline, CDR1 is MNHEY and CDR2 is SVGAGI.

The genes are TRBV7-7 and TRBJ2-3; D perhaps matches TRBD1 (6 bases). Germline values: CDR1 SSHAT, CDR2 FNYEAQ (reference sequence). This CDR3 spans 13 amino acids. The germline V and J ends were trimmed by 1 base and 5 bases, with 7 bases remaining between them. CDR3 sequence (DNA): TGTGCCAGCAGCTTAGGCAGGGGAGATACGCAGTATTTT. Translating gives CASSLGRGDTQYF.

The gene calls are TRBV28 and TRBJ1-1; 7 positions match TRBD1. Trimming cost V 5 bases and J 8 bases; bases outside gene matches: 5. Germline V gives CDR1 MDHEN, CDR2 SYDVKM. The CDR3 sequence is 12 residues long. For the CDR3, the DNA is TGTGCCAGCAGTAATGGGGGACAGGAAGCTTTCTTT. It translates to CASSNGGQEAFF.

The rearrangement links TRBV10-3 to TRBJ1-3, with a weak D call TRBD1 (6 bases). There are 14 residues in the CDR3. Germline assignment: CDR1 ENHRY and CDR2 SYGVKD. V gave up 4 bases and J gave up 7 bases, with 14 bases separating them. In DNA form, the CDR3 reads TGTGCCATCAGTGTGGTGGGGGGGCTGAACACCATATATTTT. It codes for CAISVVGGLNTIYF.

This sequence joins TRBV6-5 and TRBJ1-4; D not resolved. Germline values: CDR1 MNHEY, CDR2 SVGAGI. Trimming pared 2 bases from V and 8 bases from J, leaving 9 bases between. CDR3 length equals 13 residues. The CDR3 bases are TGTGCCAGCAGTTACAACAGTAGAGAAAAACTGTTTTTT. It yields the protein CASSYNSREKLFF.

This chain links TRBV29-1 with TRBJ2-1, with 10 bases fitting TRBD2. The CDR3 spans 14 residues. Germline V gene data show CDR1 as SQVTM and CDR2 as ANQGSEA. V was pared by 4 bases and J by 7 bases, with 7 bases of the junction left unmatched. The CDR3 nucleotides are TGCAGCGTTGTACCAGCGGGGGGGCGGAATGAGCAGTTCTTC. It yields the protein CSVVPAGGRNEQFF.

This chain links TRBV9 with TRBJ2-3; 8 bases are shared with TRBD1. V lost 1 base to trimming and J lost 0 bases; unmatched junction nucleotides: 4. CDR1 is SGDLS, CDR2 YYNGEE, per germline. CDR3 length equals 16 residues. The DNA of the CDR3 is TGTGCCAGCAGCGTACAGGGGGCGCGGAGCACAGATACGCAGTATTTT. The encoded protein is CASSVQGARSTDTQYF.

The CDR3 DNA reads TGTGCCAGCAGCCATACCAGCGCTGAAGCTTTCTTT. Amino acid sequence: CASSHTSAEAFF. The rearrangement joins TRBV6-6 to TRBJ1-1; D uncertain. From germline, CDR1 is MNHNY and CDR2 SVGAGI (reference sequence). V dropped 6 bases and J dropped 6 bases, with 11 bases sitting between them. The CDR3 spans 12 residues.

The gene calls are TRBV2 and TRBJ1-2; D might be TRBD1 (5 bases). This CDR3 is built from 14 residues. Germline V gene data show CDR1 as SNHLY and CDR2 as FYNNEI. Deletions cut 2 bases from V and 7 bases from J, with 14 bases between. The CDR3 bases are TGTGCCAGCAGTGAACGTTCTGGGGGGTCTGGCTACACCTTC. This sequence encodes CASSERSGGSGYTF.

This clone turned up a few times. CDR3 sequence reads: CASSLDPPEGGYNEQFF. Written as DNA, the CDR3 is TGCGCCAGCAGCTTGGACCCCCCGGAGGGTGGCTACAATGAGCAGTTCTTC. The chain is built from TRBV5-1 and TRBJ2-1, with a weak D call TRBD2 (6 bases). Germline V lookup: CDR1 SGHRS, CDR2 YFSETQ. This CDR3 has 17 residues. V lost 0 bases and J 3 bases, leaving 16 bases between the germline ends.

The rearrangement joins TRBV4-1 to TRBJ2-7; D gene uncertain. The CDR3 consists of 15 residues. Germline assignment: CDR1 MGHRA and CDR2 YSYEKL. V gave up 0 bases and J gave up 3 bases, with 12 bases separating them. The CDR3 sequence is CASSQDQAHLYEQYF. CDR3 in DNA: TGCGCCAGCAGCCAAGATCAAGCTCATCTCTACGAGCAGTACTTC.

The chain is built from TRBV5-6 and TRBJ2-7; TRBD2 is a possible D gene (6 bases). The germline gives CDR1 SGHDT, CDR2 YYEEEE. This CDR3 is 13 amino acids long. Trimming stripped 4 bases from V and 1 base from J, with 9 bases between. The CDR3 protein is CASSPGGSYEQYF. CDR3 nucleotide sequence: TGTGCCAGCAGCCCTGGGGGGTCCTACGAGCAGTACTTC.

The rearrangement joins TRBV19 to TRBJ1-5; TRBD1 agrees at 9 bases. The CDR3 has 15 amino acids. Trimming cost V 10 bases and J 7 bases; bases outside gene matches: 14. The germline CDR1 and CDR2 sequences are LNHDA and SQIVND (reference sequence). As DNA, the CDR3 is TGTGCCACGACTTCCGGGACAGGGATAACCCAGCCCCAGCATTTT. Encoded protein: CATTSGTGITQPQHF.